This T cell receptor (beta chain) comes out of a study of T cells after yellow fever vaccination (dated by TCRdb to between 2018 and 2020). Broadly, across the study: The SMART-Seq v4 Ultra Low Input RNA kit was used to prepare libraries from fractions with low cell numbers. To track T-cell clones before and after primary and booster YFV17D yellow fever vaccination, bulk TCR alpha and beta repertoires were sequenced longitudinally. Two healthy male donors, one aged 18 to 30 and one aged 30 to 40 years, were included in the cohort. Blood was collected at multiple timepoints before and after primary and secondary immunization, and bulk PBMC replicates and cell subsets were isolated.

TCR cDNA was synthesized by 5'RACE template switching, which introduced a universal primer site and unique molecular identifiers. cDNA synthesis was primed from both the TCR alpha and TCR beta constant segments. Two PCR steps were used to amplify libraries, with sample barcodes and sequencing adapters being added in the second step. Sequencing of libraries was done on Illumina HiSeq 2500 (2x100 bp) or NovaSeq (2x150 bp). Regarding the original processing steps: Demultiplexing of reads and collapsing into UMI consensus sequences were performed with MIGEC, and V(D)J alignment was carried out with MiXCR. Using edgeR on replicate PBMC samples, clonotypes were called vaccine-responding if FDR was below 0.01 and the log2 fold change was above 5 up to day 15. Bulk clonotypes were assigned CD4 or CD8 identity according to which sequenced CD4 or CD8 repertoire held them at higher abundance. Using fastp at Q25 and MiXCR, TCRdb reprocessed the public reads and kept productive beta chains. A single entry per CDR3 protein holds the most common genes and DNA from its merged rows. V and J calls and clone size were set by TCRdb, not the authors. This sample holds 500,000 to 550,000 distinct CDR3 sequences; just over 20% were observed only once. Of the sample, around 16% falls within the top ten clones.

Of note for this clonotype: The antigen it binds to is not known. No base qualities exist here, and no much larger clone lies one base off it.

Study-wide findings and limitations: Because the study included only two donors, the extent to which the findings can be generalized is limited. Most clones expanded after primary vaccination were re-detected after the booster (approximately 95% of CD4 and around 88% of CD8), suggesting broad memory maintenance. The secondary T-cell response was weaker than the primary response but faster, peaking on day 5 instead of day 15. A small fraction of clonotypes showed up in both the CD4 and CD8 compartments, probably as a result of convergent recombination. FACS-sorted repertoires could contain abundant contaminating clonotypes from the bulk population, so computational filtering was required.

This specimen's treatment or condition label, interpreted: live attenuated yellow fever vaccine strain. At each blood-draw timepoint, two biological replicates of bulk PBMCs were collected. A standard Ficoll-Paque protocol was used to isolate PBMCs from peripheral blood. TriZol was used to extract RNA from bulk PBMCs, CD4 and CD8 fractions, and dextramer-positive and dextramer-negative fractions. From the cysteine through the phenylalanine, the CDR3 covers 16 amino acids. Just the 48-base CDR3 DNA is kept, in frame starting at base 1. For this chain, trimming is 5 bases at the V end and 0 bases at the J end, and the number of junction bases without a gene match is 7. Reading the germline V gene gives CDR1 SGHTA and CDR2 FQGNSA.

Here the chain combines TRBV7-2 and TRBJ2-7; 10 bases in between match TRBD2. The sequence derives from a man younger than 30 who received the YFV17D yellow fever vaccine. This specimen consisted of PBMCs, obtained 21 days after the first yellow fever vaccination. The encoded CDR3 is CASSLRTSGISYEQYF. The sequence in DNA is TGTGCCAGCAGCCTCCGGACTAGCGGAATCTCCTACGAGCAGTACTTC. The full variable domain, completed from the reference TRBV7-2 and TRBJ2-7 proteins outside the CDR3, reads GAGVSQSPSNKVTEKGKDVELRCDPISGHTALYWYRQSLGQGLEFLIYFQGNSAPDKSGLPSDRFSAERTGGSVSTLTIQRTQQEDSAVYLCASSLRTSGISYEQYFGPGTRLTVT.